This T cell receptor beta chain was recorded in a study of CD8+ T cells in alopecia areata. General observations from the study: Expanded CD8+ clones among the top 100, and scalp clonality, were significantly decreased by tofacitinib.

Isolated RNA was reverse transcribed into cDNA used as the sequencing template. Assay: immunoSEQ multiplex PCR; the TCRdb copy retains only in-frame clones and omits some. The sample has 100,000 to 150,000 clones, around 63% seen once. The treatment was: oral pan-JAK inhibitor, 5-10 mg twice daily. Those with alopecia areata gave lesional scalp punch biopsies and peripheral blood. In regard to this clone: What it binds is not known.

There are 19 residues in the CDR3. V lost 0 bases and J lost 2; bases outside the gene matches: 13. Looked up from germline, CDR1 is ENHRY and CDR2 is SYGVKD. This TCR came from a human donor with alopecia areata. Sequencing was performed on CD4+ T cells sorted from blood, taken at week 4, from a patient treated with tofacitinib. The chain has TRBV10-3 and TRBJ1-5, with TRBD1 matching 7 bases. This CDR3 is CAISESFWDSALRNQPQHF. The CDR3 coding sequence is TGTGCCATCAGTGAGTCGTTTTGGGACAGTGCCCTGCGCAATCAGCCCCAGCATTTT.